Detailed here is one T cell receptor beta chain. Antigen unknown. CD45RO/CCR7/CD25/CD127/CD95/CD27 sorting isolated CD4+ naive, central memory, regulatory and stem cell-like memory cells. Purities over 95% were achieved in all sorted populations. Reverse transcription of all isolated RNA meant that expressed TCRB transcripts were sequenced. The assay was immunoSEQ multiplex PCR, and TCRdb's table has in-frame clones only and misses some. In the table there are about 640,000 clones, about an eighth of which are singletons. The germline V gene has CDR1 SGHAT and CDR2 FQNNGV. CDR3 length: 15 amino acids. V was cut by 0 bases and J by 9 bases, with 17 bases left in between. The sample originates from a study of beta chain features in type 1 diabetes. Study in general: Examination spanned 100 million to 120 million sorted cells from all samples. Findings of the study overall: Within patients, naive, central memory and Treg TCRB repertoires seemed more similar than within healthy donors. Type 1 diabetes patients showed a moderate but significant shortening of TCRB CDR3s in all four CD4+ subsets.

The V and J genes are TRBV11-2 and TRBJ2-5; D is unclear. The sequencing input was naive CD4+ T cells from blood. This sequence originates from a man under 40 with type 1 diabetes. In DNA form, the CDR3 reads TGTGCCAGCAGCTTAGAACAGATCCTAGGCTCGGCCCAGTACTTC. Encoded protein: CASSLEQILGSAQYF.